Shown below are 7 T cell receptor beta chains from a single sample sequenced in a study of blood T cell repertoires in COVID-19. Profiling relied on immunoSEQ multiplex PCR, and the TCRdb table lists in-frame clones only, not all of them. This table has about 380,000 clones, around 87% appearing once. What was sequenced was PBMCs or T cells enriched from blood (not recorded which). The receptors shown here come from a man aged 25 to 40 who had recovered from COVID-19.

The CDR3 reads CASSGRGAIYNSPLHF. In DNA form, the CDR3 reads TGTGCCAGCAGCGGGCGGGGCGCTATTTATAATTCACCCCTCCACTTT. The J gene is TRBJ1-6, the V gene TRBV7-9; possibly TRBD1 for D (5 bases). The CDR3 extends over 16 amino acids. Germline CDR1 SEHNR, CDR2 FQNEAQ (reference sequence). Trimming removed 5 bases at V and 4 bases at J, with 15 bases between.

The gene calls are TRBV13 and TRBJ1-2; D is unclear. With 0 bases removed from V and 3 bases from J, the gap between germline ends came to 8 bases. The CDR3 extends over 14 amino acids. The germline CDR1 and CDR2 sequences are PRHDT and FYEKMQ (reference sequence). The CDR3 bases are TGTGCCAGCAGCTTAGGCCTGACTGACTATGGCTACACCTTC. It yields the protein CASSLGLTDYGYTF.

The CDR3 here is CASSLTGETYGYTF. In nucleotides, the CDR3 is TGTGCCAGCAGTCTCACAGGGGAAACCTATGGCTACACCTTC. This chain joins TRBV7-9 and TRBJ1-2; 7 bases are shared with TRBD1. The CDR3 is 14 residues long. CDR1 and CDR2 (germline): SEHNR, FQNEAQ (reference sequence). The trim removed 6 bases at V and 4 bases at J, leaving 8 bases unmatched.

This chain joins TRBV29-1 and TRBJ1-5; 8 bases align to TRBD1. V lost 4 bases to trimming and J lost 6 bases; unmatched junction nucleotides: 20. There are 18 residues in the CDR3. Per germline, CDR1 SQVTM and CDR2 ANQGSEA. As DNA, the CDR3 is TGCAGCGTTGCCCACCCCTGGACACCCCAGGGGGCCCGTCAGCCCCAGCATTTT. Amino acid sequence: CSVAHPWTPQGARQPQHF.

This chain joins TRBV6-5 and TRBJ1-4; D unresolved. Germline V CDR1 and CDR2: MNHEY, SVGAGI. Trimming took 0 bases from V and 6 from J, leaving 11 bases between them. This CDR3 has 15 residues. The CDR3 region is CASSYSSYRDEKLFF. Written as DNA, the CDR3 is TGTGCCAGCAGTTACTCGAGTTACCGAGATGAAAAACTGTTTTTT.

This clone was observed a single time. The chain uses TRBV2 and TRBJ2-7; D might be TRBD1 (6 bases). The germline V and J ends were trimmed by 4 bases and 12 bases, with 19 bases remaining between them. CDR1 and CDR2 (germline): SNHLY, FYNNEI. The CDR3 is made up of 13 amino acids. In DNA form, the CDR3 reads TGTGCCAGCAGTGTGGCCCAAACAGGGTGGGTGTACTTC. Encoded protein: CASSVAQTGWVYF.

This chain uses TRBV5-1 with TRBJ2-1; no reliable D call. V was clipped by 2 bases and J by 0 bases, with 12 bases between them. The CDR3 sequence is 16 residues long. Looked up from germline, CDR1 is SGHRS and CDR2 is YFSETQ. This CDR3 is CASSLPLSTSYNEQFF. The CDR3 DNA is TGCGCCAGCAGCTTACCCCTAAGTACCTCCTACAATGAGCAGTTCTTC.